The 15 T cell receptor beta chains listed next were all sequenced from one sample in a study of T cell responses to AZD1222 COVID-19 vaccine. Assay: immunoSEQ multiplex PCR; the TCRdb copy retains only in-frame clones and omits some. Among just over 150,000 clones listed, 70% to 90% were seen once. The specimen comprised peripheral blood, sampled after recovery from COVID-19. The receptors come from an adult who had recovered from COVID-19.

V gene TRBV10-3 combines with J gene TRBJ1-6; 7 nucleotides line up with TRBD1. Germline V CDR1 and CDR2: ENHRY, SYGVKD. This CDR3 is built from 11 residues. J gave up 14 bases and V 6 bases, and 4 bases lay outside the gene matches. In DNA, the CDR3 is TGTGCCATCAGAAGGGACAGATCCCTCCACTTT. It encodes CAIRRDRSLHF.

The chain links TRBV7-9 to TRBJ1-1; D might be TRBD1 (5 bases). The V gene lost 7 bases and the J gene lost 5 bases, with 14 bases spanning the gap. The CDR3 loop spans 13 amino acids. CDR1 is SEHNR and CDR2 is FQNEAQ in the germline V gene (reference sequence). The CDR3 coding sequence is TGTGCCAGCAACATGGGGGGGAGGACTGAAGCTTTCTTT. This encodes CASNMGGRTEAFF.

V usage is TRBV4-2 and J usage is TRBJ2-7; D ambiguous. Germline values: CDR1 LGHNA, CDR2 YNFKEQ. Trimming shortened V by 3 bases and J by 6 bases, and 6 bases separated the two germline ends. The CDR3 runs 11 residues. CDR3 nucleotides: TGTGCCAGCAGCCATGGTACCGAGCAGTACTTC. Its translation: CASSHGTEQYF.

The CDR3 coding sequence is TGTGCCAGCAGCTCCCGTCAGGGGGCCGAGCAGTACTTC. It specifies CASSSRQGAEQYF. The V gene is TRBV5-6, the J gene TRBJ2-7; 8 bases are a match to TRBD1. The CDR3 is 13 amino acids. Germline V gene sequence: CDR1 SGHDT, CDR2 YYEEEE. With V trimmed by 3 bases and J by 6 bases, 5 bases remained unmatched.

The chain joins TRBV3-1 (or the pseudogene TRBV3-2) to TRBJ1-2, with TRBD1 matching over 7 bases. Germline trimming cut 5 bases from V and 2 bases from J; bases unmatched to any gene: 5. The CDR3 totals 14 residues. CDR1 LGHDT and CDR2 YNNKEL come from the germline V gene (reference sequence). CDR3 nucleotide sequence: TGTGCCAGCAGCGGGGACAGTGCGAACTATGGCTACACCTTC. It specifies CASSGDSANYGYTF.

This clone was seen a few times. The chain recombines TRBV3-1 (or the pseudogene TRBV3-2) with TRBJ2-5; 7 bases align to TRBD2. Germline CDR1 and CDR2: LGHDT and YNNKEL (reference sequence). V trimming: 0 bases; J trimming: 1 base; junction bases outside the gene matches: 5. The CDR3 has 16 residues. The CDR3 region has the DNA TGTGCCAGCAGCCAAGATATTGGGACTACCCAAGAGACCCAGTACTTC. Protein sequence: CASSQDIGTTQETQYF.

This clone showed up just a few times. This sequence joins TRBV3-1 (or the pseudogene TRBV3-2) and TRBJ1-2, with D uncertain. Germline CDR1 LGHDT, CDR2 YNNKEL (reference sequence). V was cut by 0 bases and J by 7 bases, with 9 bases left in between. CDR3 length equals 13 residues. The chain's CDR3 is CASSQEWVRGYTF. The CDR3 DNA follows: TGTGCCAGCAGCCAAGAATGGGTACGTGGCTACACCTTC.

This clone was picked up a small number of times. The rearrangement joins TRBV7-2 to TRBJ2-2; D is unresolved. The CDR3 runs to 15 residues. The ends were cut back, 1 base at V and 5 bases at J, with 11 bases in the middle. Germline V lookup: CDR1 SGHTA, CDR2 FQGNSA. The CDR3 spells CASSLDPGGTGELFF. The CDR3 bases are TGTGCCAGCAGCTTAGATCCAGGCGGTACCGGGGAGCTGTTTTTT.

The genes are TRBV18 and TRBJ2-2; tentative D call: TRBD2 (5 bases). V gave up 3 bases and J gave up 1 base, with 6 bases separating them. CDR1 is KGHSH and CDR2 is LQKENI in the germline V gene. This CDR3 has 14 residues. CDR3 in amino acids: CASSPGLNTGELFF. CDR3 bases: TGTGCCAGCTCACCCGGACTGAACACCGGGGAGCTGTTTTTT.

The V gene is TRBV28, the J gene TRBJ1-1; TRBD1 is a possible D gene (6 bases). The V gene's germline CDR1 is MDHEN and CDR2 SYDVKM. Trimming cost V 2 bases and J 3 bases, with 10 bases left between them. The CDR3 runs 14 residues. DNA for the CDR3: TGTGCCAGCAGTTTACCGGGGGCAGACACTGAAGCTTTCTTT. It yields the protein CASSLPGADTEAFF.

J is TRBJ2-3 and V is TRBV21-1; TRBD2, the D gene given by the table, was not confirmed from the DNA. TRBV21-1 is a recognized pseudogene. This CDR3 is built from 17 residues. The CDR3 DNA reads TGTGCCACTACCATCCCGGAACTAGCGGGAGGGGCAGATACGCAGTATTTT. Amino acids: CATTIPELAGGADTQYF.

This chain links TRBV28 with TRBJ1-2; D might be TRBD1 (6 bases). Per the germline V gene, CDR1 is MDHEN and CDR2 is SYDVKM. This CDR3 is built from 14 residues. Trimming removed 2 bases from V and 4 bases from J, with 11 bases in between. CDR3 sequence: CASSLGGGGYGYTF. CDR3 coding DNA: TGTGCCAGCAGTTTAGGAGGGGGGGGCTATGGCTACACCTTC.

The chain is built from TRBV2 and TRBJ2-3; D not certain. The germline V gene encodes CDR1 SNHLY and CDR2 FYNNEI. Trimming stripped 8 bases from V and 2 bases from J, with 2 bases between. The CDR3 length is 10 residues. The CDR3 here is CASDTDTQYF. The CDR3 DNA reads as TGTGCCAGCGACACAGATACGCAGTATTTT.

This chain joins TRBV6-1 and TRBJ1-5, with a tentative D call TRBD1 (6 bases). Germline loops: CDR1 MNHNS, CDR2 SASEGT. This CDR3 spans 15 amino acids. The V end lost 1 base, the J end lost 5 bases, and 12 bases lay between the germline ends. The CDR3 sequence: CASSEVGGADQPQHF. CDR3 DNA: TGTGCCAGCAGTGAAGTCGGGGGGGCCGATCAGCCCCAGCATTTT.

The chain recombines TRBV2 with TRBJ2-4; D remains ambiguous. Germline CDR1 reads SNHLY; CDR2 reads FYNNEI. This CDR3 comprises 12 residues. V was cut by 5 bases and J by 7 bases, with 9 bases left in between. The CDR3: CASSQLVNIQYF. The CDR3 DNA reads TGTGCCAGCAGTCAATTGGTCAACATTCAGTACTTC. Full variable domain (rest looked up from reference TRBV2 and TRBJ2-4): EPEVTQTPSHQVTQMGQEVILRCVPISNHLYFYWYRQILGQKVEFLVSFYNNEISEKSEIFDDQFSVERPDGSNFTLKIRSTKLEDSAMYFCASSQLVNIQYFGAGTRLSVL.